The 23 T cell receptor beta chains listed next were all sequenced from one sample in a study of shared clonotypes between healthy human individuals. This table comes from immunoSEQ multiplex PCR, and its TCRdb copy is limited to in-frame clones, with some not included. The repertoire has a few million clones, 85% to 95% of them found once; the top ten carry roughly 0.36%. Sequencing was done on a sample of naive CD4+ T cells from PBMCs. The sample's subset: CD45RA+ positively selected. The receptor set was obtained from a man aged 18-30 years in good health. Some clones in this sample may be carry-over from other donors' samples.

V and J are TRBV6-5 and TRBJ1-4, with TRBD1 as a possible D gene (5 bases). CDR1 MNHEY and CDR2 SVGAGI come from the germline V gene. The CDR3 sequence is 14 residues long. Trimming took off 6 bases at V and 11 bases at J, with 19 bases between the two ends. The CDR3 sequence is CASRRPGTHGKLFF. CDR3 nucleotide sequence: TGTGCCAGCAGACGACCAGGGACCCATGGGAAACTGTTTTTT.

The CDR3 DNA sequence: TGTGCCAGCAGTGCCCTAGCGCTTTCCTACAATGAGCAGTTCTTC. Translated: CASSALALSYNEQFF. The rearrangement links TRBV27 to TRBJ2-1; a possible D gene is TRBD2 (6 bases). Trimming cost V 5 bases and J 1 base, with 12 bases left between them. The CDR3 spans 15 residues. Germline CDR1 is MNHEY and CDR2 is SMNVEV (reference sequence).

The chain joins TRBV18 to TRBJ1-2; the D is unclear. CDR1 KGHSH and CDR2 LQKENI come from the germline V gene. Trimming stripped 3 bases from V and 1 base from J, with 6 bases between. The CDR3 is 13 residues long. The CDR3 region has the DNA TGTGCCAGCTCACCTTCCGATAACTATGGCTACACCTTC. Encoded protein: CASSPSDNYGYTF.

The chain recombines TRBV5-1 with TRBJ2-5; TRBD2 agrees at 10 bases. V was pared by 1 base and J by 6 bases, with 18 bases of the junction left unmatched. The germline V gene has CDR1 SGHRS and CDR2 YFSETQ. CDR3 length equals 19 residues. For the CDR3, the DNA is TGCGCCAGCAGCTTGATCGCGACTAGCGGGTCCAGTGGGCGTAAGACCCAGTACTTC. It is translated as CASSLIATSGSSGRKTQYF.

The chain links TRBV28 to TRBJ2-5, with 7 bases fitting TRBD1. The J call is uncertain, as TRBJ2-7 better fits the DNA end. Germline V CDR1 and CDR2: MDHEN, SYDVKM. This CDR3 spans 14 amino acids. The CDR3 sequence is CASMRTGTPYEQYF. The CDR3 DNA reads TGTGCCAGCATGCGGACAGGAACCCCCTACGAGCAGTACTTC.

This rearrangement joins TRBV11-3 to TRBJ2-7; TRBD2 is a possible D gene (5 bases). V dropped 11 bases and J dropped 3 bases, with 23 bases sitting between them. This CDR3 spans 15 amino acids. Germline-derived CDR1 and CDR2 are SGHNT and YENEEA. The CDR3 here is CAPLAHLESVYEQYF. The CDR3 DNA reads as TGTGCCCCCCTAGCTCATCTTGAGTCTGTCTACGAGCAGTACTTC.

The chain joins TRBV5-1 to TRBJ2-7; D not certain. The germline CDR1 and CDR2 sequences are SGHRS and YFSETQ. There are 12 residues in the CDR3. V was pared by 4 bases and J by 6 bases, with 11 bases between. CDR3 protein: CASSQPNGEQYF. The DNA of the CDR3 is TGCGCCAGCAGCCAGCCGAATGGCGAGCAGTACTTC.

This clone was observed once. The chain uses TRBV28 and TRBJ1-4; D is perhaps TRBD1 (6 bases). Germline loops: CDR1 MDHEN, CDR2 SYDVKM. CDR3 size: 14 residues. The V and J ends lost 8 bases and 8 bases respectively, with 18 bases between them. DNA of the CDR3: TGTGCCAGCGGAAAGACAGGAGGTGGAGAAAAACTGTTTTTT. This encodes CASGKTGGGEKLFF.

The chain has TRBV6-1 and TRBJ1-1; possibly TRBD1 for D (5 bases). Per germline, CDR1 MNHNS and CDR2 SASEGT. The CDR3 loop spans 12 amino acids. V was pared by 4 bases and J by 10 bases, with 13 bases between. DNA for the CDR3: TGTGCCAGCAGTGGAGGAGGGGCGGGAGCTTTCTTT. Translating it yields CASSGGGAGAFF.

The V call is TRBV11-2, the J call TRBJ2-6; D remains unclear. This CDR3 is built from 12 residues. Trimming shortened V by 6 bases and J by 4 bases, and 4 bases separated the two germline ends. Germline lookup yields CDR1 SGHAT and CDR2 FQNNGV. The CDR3 here is CASRNGANVLTF. The DNA for the CDR3 is TGTGCCAGCAGAAACGGGGCCAACGTCCTGACTTTC.

The rearrangement links TRBV27 to TRBJ1-1; D is unclear. Deletions cut 10 bases from V and 1 base from J, with 13 bases between. The CDR3 covers 13 residues. The V gene's germline CDR1 is MNHEY and CDR2 SMNVEV (reference sequence). The CDR3: CATSTRGNTEAFF. CDR3 sequence (DNA): TGTGCCACCTCGACCCGGGGGAACACTGAAGCTTTCTTT.

The rearrangement uses TRBV18 and TRBJ2-5, with 11 bases identical to TRBD1. Germline values: CDR1 KGHSH, CDR2 LQKENI. V was pared by 4 bases and J by 2 bases, with 3 bases of the junction left unmatched. The CDR3 is 15 amino acids. The CDR3 nucleotides read TGTGCCAGCTCACGGGGGACAGGGGGTCAAGAGACCCAGTACTTC. Amino acid sequence: CASSRGTGGQETQYF.

V gene TRBV28 combines with J gene TRBJ2-5; tentatively, D is TRBD1 or TRBD2 (5 bases each). This CDR3 comprises 15 residues. V shed 6 bases and J shed 1 base, with 15 bases lying between them. CDR1 is MDHEN and CDR2 is SYDVKM in the germline V gene. The chain's CDR3 is CASRVPGTAQETQYF. DNA of the CDR3: TGTGCCAGCAGGGTACCCGGGACCGCCCAAGAGACCCAGTACTTC. The whole variable domain, remainder taken from reference TRBV28 and TRBJ2-5, is DVKVTQSSRYLVKRTGEKVFLECVQDMDHENMFWYRQDPGLGLRLIYFSYDVKMKEKGDIPEGYSVSREKKERFSLILESASTNQTSMYLCASRVPGTAQETQYFGPGTRLLVL.

This clone came up a few times. J is TRBJ1-1 and V is TRBV28; D gene ambiguous. The length of the CDR3 is 12 residues. The ends were cut back, 10 bases at V and 3 bases at J, with 12 bases in the middle. The V gene's germline CDR1 is MDHEN and CDR2 SYDVKM. This chain's CDR3 is CATGEKYTEAFF. In DNA form, the CDR3 reads TGTGCCACGGGAGAAAAGTACACTGAAGCTTTCTTT.

In this sample, this clone turned up once. The rearrangement joins TRBV7-6 to TRBJ2-5; a weak D match, TRBD2 (6 bases). Trimming shortened V by 3 bases and J by 4 bases, and 15 bases separated the two germline ends. CDR3 length equals 15 residues. Germline lookup yields CDR1 SGHVS and CDR2 FNYEAQ. The CDR3 region is CASSLTAGSPETQYF. Here the CDR3 DNA reads TGTGCCAGCAGCTTGACTGCGGGATCCCCAGAGACCCAGTACTTC.

The chain employs TRBV15 and TRBJ2-2, with 9 bases that match TRBD1. The CDR3 is made up of 16 amino acids. Germline values: CDR1 LNHNV, CDR2 YYDKDF (reference sequence). V shed 5 bases, J shed 6 bases, and the junction held 10 bases outside the gene matches. The CDR3 DNA sequence: TGTGCCACCAGCGGACGGACAGGGGAAATCGCCGGGGAGCTGTTTTTT. Its protein product is CATSGRTGEIAGELFF.

The genes are TRBV4-1 and TRBJ1-2; D gene unclear. This CDR3 comprises 14 residues. Germline-derived CDR1 and CDR2 are MGHRA and YSYEKL. Between the trimmed V and J ends, which lost 5 bases and 3 bases, there was a span of 13 bases. As DNA, the CDR3 is TGCGCCAGCAGCACTGCGCGGGCTGACTATGGCTACACCTTC. Translating it yields CASSTARADYGYTF.

The chain links TRBV28 to TRBJ1-4; D is undetermined. The CDR3 has 18 residues. The germline gives CDR1 MDHEN, CDR2 SYDVKM. Trimming pared 5 bases from V and 3 bases from J, leaving 22 bases between. CDR3 loop: CASSPGMTGGRANEKLFF. The CDR3 region has the DNA TGTGCCAGCAGTCCGGGCATGACCGGTGGGAGGGCTAATGAAAAACTGTTTTTT.

This chain links TRBV4-2 with TRBJ1-6; no firm D call. Trimming took 0 bases from V and 10 from J, leaving 16 bases between them. Germline lookup yields CDR1 LGHNA and CDR2 YNFKEQ. This CDR3 has 16 residues. The CDR3 bases are TGTGCCAGCAGCCAAGATCTTGTGGCATTGGGGTCACCCCTCCACTTT. This gives the protein CASSQDLVALGSPLHF.

The gene calls are TRBV28 and TRBJ2-7, with 7 nucleotides matching TRBD1. This CDR3 spans 13 amino acids. V was clipped by 11 bases and J by 2 bases; unmatched bases: 9. Germline V gene data show CDR1 as MDHEN and CDR2 as SYDVKM. In nucleotides, the CDR3 is TGTGCCTGCATGGGGCAGGGGGCCTACGAGCAGTACTTC. Translating it yields CACMGQGAYEQYF.

The rearrangement links TRBV5-1 to TRBJ1-4; the D gene is possibly TRBD1 (6 bases). Deletions cut 8 bases from V and 6 bases from J, with 17 bases between. Germline V CDR1 and CDR2: SGHRS, YFSETQ. CDR3 length: 14 residues. For the CDR3, the DNA is TGCGCCAGTAGAACACAGGGTGTCGATGAAAAACTGTTTTTT. It encodes CASRTQGVDEKLFF.

CDR3 bases: TGCGCCAGCAGCCCCAGACAGGCCCAGGAGACCCAGTACTTC. Its translation: CASSPRQAQETQYF. The V call is TRBV5-1, the J call TRBJ2-5, with D possibly TRBD1 on 6 matching bases. The germline CDR1 and CDR2 sequences are SGHRS and YFSETQ. V lost 4 bases and J 5 bases, leaving 15 bases between the germline ends. This CDR3 region has 14 residues.

In the case of this clone: The same CDR3 can be traced to other DNA sequences in this sample. The rearrangement uses TRBV28 and TRBJ2-5; D possibly matches TRBD1 or TRBD2 (5 bases each). CDR1 is MDHEN, CDR2 SYDVKM, per germline. Trimming shortened V by 8 bases and J by 4 bases, and 5 bases separated the two germline ends. The CDR3 extends over 10 amino acids. CDR3 protein: CASGGETQYF. The DNA for the CDR3 is TGTGCCAGCGGGGGAGAGACCCAGTACTTC.